The clone carrying this TCR beta chain was detected a few times. No antigen is known for it. The data stem from a study of CD8+ T cells in alopecia areata. Study results and caveats: Clonality exceeded that of normal scalp in lesional scalp, most notably in alopecia totalis/universalis.

RNA extraction was followed by reverse transcription into cDNA, which acted as the sequencing template. Data came from immunoSEQ multiplex PCR; TCRdb stores just in-frame clones and leaves some out. The data contain about 180,000 clones, about 63% of them singletons. Germline lookup yields CDR1 MGHDK and CDR2 SYGVNS. This CDR3 is 13 amino acids long. V was shortened by 7 bases and J by 10 bases, with 17 bases between the two germline ends. This TCR was recovered from a human donor with alopecia areata. The sequences come from CD4+ T cells sorted from blood, collected at week 0. The chain has TRBV25-1 and TRBJ1-5; no definite D call. CDR3 coding DNA: TGTGCCAGCAAGGCAGGTGACAACCAACCCCAGCATTTT. The encoded protein is CASKAGDNQPQHF.